This T cell receptor (beta chain) is drawn from a study of response to subunit inactivated influenza vaccine. With 1 base clipped from V and 6 bases from J, the junction kept 6 bases outside the gene matches. Looked up from germline, CDR1 is SGHTA and CDR2 is FQGNSA. The CDR3 is 16 amino acids. TCRdb passed the RT-PCR reads through MiXCR, listing each CDR3 protein once. Here the sample spans around 710,000 distinct CDR3 sequences, around 14% being singletons. This chain joins TRBV7-2 and TRBJ1-6; 7 nucleotides agree with TRBD1. The sequenced sample was PBMCs from blood, obtained around 15 days before vaccination. This sequence was found in a man over 45 who received an inactivated influenza vaccine. The chain's CDR3 is CASSLVYRGRNSPLHF. CDR3 coding DNA: TGTGCCAGCAGCTTAGTGTATAGGGGGCGTAATTCACCCCTCCACTTT.